The sequence of this T cell receptor beta chain was determined in a study of T cells after yellow fever vaccination. The study, taken as a whole, reports: Bulk-population clonotypes that are abundant could appear as contaminants in FACS-sorted repertoires.

A note on this clonotype: The antigen remains undetermined. It may be a read error: a sequence one base away is much more abundant.

TCRdb passed the 5' RACE reads through MiXCR, listing each CDR3 protein once. The profile covers under 150,000 distinct CDR3 sequences, with approximately 7.7% appearing a single time and under 0.95% taken by the ten largest. J gave up 5 bases and V 6 bases, and 10 bases lay outside the gene matches. Germline V gene data show CDR1 as DFQATT and CDR2 as SNEGSKA (reference sequence). The CDR3 length is 13 residues. This specimen consisted of CD4+ T cells sorted from PBMCs, obtained 5 days after the yellow fever booster vaccination. This chain joins TRBV20-1 and TRBJ2-7; 7 bases are shared with TRBD2. This receptor was taken from a man aged 25-45 years who received the YFV17D yellow fever vaccine. CDR3 DNA: TGCAGTGCCCCCTCCGGGACTAATGACGAGCAGTACTTC. It yields the protein CSAPSGTNDEQYF.